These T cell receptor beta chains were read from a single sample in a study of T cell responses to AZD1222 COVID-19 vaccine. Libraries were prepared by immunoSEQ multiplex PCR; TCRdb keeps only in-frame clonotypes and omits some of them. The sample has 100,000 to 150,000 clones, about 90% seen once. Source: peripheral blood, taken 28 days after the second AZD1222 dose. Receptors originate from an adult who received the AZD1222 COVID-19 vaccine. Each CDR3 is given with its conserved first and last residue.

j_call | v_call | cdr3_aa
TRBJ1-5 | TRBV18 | CASSPPNGQGNQPQHF
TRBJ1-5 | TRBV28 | CASQKPGQVDQPQHF
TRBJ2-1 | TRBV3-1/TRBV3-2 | CASSQGSLAGGLEQFF
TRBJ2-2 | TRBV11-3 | CASSPILGTGELFF
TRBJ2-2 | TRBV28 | CASSSTSGRAGELFF
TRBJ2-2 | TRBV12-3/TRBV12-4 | CASGTGTTGELFF
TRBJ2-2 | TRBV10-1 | CASLSGNTGELFF
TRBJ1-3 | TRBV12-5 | CASGLWGQGTGNTIYF
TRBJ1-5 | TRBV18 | CASSPAVLGNQPQHF
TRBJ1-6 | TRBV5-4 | CASSGGTGNTNSPLHF
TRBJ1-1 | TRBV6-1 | CASSELGDGFLNTEAFF
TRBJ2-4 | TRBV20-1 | CSASAADRLYF
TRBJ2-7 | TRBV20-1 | CSARGDYEQYF
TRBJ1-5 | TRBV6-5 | CASSSGVNQPQHF
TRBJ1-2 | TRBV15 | CATSISIDNRGYTF
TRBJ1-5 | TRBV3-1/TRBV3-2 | CASQGRGNQPQHF
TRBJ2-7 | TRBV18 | CASSTILTSGRNTYEQYF
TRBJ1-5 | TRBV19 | CASSAGSNSNQPQHF
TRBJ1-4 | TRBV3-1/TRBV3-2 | CASSQGTTNEKLFF
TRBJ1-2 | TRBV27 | CASSSTGKGTYGYTF
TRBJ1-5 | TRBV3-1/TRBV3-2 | CASSRSGTGGNQPQHF
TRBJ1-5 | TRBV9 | CASRLGQPQHF
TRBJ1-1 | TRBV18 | CASSPRTGANTEAFF
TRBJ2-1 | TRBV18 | CASRGVLTGSEQFF
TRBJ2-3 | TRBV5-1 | CASSLARRSTDTQYF
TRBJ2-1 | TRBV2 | CASKTVTSYNEQFF
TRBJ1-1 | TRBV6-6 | CATGDTLNTEAFF
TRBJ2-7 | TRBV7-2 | CASSSTLTGLYEQYF
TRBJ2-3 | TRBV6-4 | CASSSSGSTDTQYF
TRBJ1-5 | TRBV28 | CASRAGGLGNQPQHF
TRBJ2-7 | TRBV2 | CASSLGPDEQYF
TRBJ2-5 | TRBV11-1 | CASSLEEGETQYF
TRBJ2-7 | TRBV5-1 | CASSLEGQGPEQYF
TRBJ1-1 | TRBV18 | CASSPLATGAPAEAFF
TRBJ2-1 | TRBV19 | CASSIARLAIEQFF
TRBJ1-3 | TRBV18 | CASSPELNGNTIYF
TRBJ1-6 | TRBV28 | CASNPGQGSPLHF
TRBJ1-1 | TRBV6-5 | CASRGQVGTEAFF
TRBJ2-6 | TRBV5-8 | CASSFDTAGDVLTF
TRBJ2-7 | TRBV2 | CASSETGEQYF
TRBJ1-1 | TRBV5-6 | CASSLGENTEAFF
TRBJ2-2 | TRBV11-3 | CASSPRTASNTGELFF
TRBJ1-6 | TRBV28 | CASKRRWNSPLHF
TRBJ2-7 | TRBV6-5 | CASSPFGRSYEQYF
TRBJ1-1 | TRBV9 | CASSATGSSTEAFF
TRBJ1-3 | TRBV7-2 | CASSLDAGTSGNTIYF
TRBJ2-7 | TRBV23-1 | CASSRDSYEQYF
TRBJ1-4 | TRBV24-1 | CATSDFTPGLFF
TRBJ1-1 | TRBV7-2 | CASSLIQGATEAFF
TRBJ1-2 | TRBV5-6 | CASSLIGANYGYTF